A single sample is the source of the 8 T cell receptor beta chains below, sequenced in a study of tumor-infiltrating lymphocytes in primary liver carcinoma. Germline DNA was extracted alongside blood RNA, which was obtained from unsorted whole blood. With around 490 ng total RNA as template and a constant-region primer, TCR beta cDNA was made. ARM-PCR, slightly modified, supplied the TCR beta libraries through three nested multiplex PCR rounds. The first two PCR rounds, roughly 9 cycles each, used TRBV1-TRBV30 forward primers and a C-beta reverse primer. TCRdb re-analysed the multiplex PCR reads in MiXCR, keeping a single row per CDR3 protein. Among about 310,000 distinct CDR3 sequences listed, 65% were seen once. Sequencing used peripheral blood. Receptors were obtained from a man in his forties or fifties with primary liver carcinoma and hepatitis B virus infection.

On this clonotype: A read error is possible here, since a much larger clone lies one base away. CDR3 sequence (DNA): TGTGCCAGCAGTTTCGGACTAGCGAGCTACGAGGAGTACTTC. Its protein is CASSFGLASYEEYF. This chain links TRBV12-3 or TRBV12-4 with TRBJ2-7; 9 positions match TRBD2. The CDR3 length is 14 residues.

This clonotype was seen more than once but under ten times. The junction departs from germline at one end; a sequencing error may be responsible. J is TRBJ2-6 and V is TRBV6-5; D remains unclear. Germline V CDR1 and CDR2: MNHEY, SVGAGI. The CDR3 extends over 15 amino acids. CDR3 coding DNA: TGTACCAGCAGTTACTCGCAACCTGGGGCCAACGTCCTGACTTTC. As protein: CTSSYSQPGANVLTF.

Concerning this clonotype itself: An end of the junction does not agree with germline; a read error may underlie this. The chain has TRBV13 and TRBJ2-1, with TRBD2 identical over 11 bases. The CDR3 totals 16 residues. The germline gives CDR1 PRHDT, CDR2 FYEKMQ (reference sequence). The CDR3: CVSSAQASGRRSEQFF. CDR3 coding DNA: TGTGTCAGCAGCGCCCAGGCTAGCGGGAGGCGAAGTGAGCAGTTCTTC.

With respect to this clonotype: This clone may be a read error of a much larger clone one base away. This rearrangement joins TRBV30 to TRBJ2-1; D ambiguous. The CDR3 runs 11 residues. The germline V gene encodes CDR1 GTSNPN and CDR2 SVGIG (reference sequence). Written as DNA, the CDR3 is TGTGCCTGGAACGTAGACAATGAGCGGTTCTTC. It specifies CAWNVDNERFF.

V gene TRBV11-2 combines with J gene TRBJ2-5; perhaps TRBD2 as D (6 bases). CDR1 and CDR2 from the germline V gene are SGHAT and FQNNGV. Trimming removed 3 bases from V and 4 bases from J, with 15 bases in between. This CDR3 has 15 residues. CDR3 nucleotide sequence: TGTGCCAGCAGCTTTGGGGGGAGAGGAGGAGAGACCCAGTACTTC. It codes for CASSFGGRGGETQYF.

Turning to this clonotype: The junction shows a germline mismatch at one end, possibly a read error. The chain links TRBV11-2 to TRBJ2-5, with 7 nucleotides matching TRBD2. The germline V gene has CDR1 SGHAT and CDR2 FQNNGV. The CDR3 length is 18 residues. The CDR3 bases are TGTGTCAGCAGTGAAGAGGCGGGAGTGCGGCTAGGGGAAGAGACCCAGTACTTC. Its protein is CVSSEEAGVRLGEETQYF.

Concerning this clonotype itself: This sequence may be a read error, since a much larger clone differs from it by one base. The chain combines TRBV12-3 or TRBV12-4 with TRBJ2-2; 10 bases are a match to TRBD1. This CDR3 spans 16 amino acids. The CDR3 nucleotides are TGTGACAGCACCCCCGGGACAGGGGTTTACACCGGGGAGCTGTTTTTT. Amino acid sequence: CDSTPGTGVYTGELFF.

Turning to this clonotype: Mismatch with germline at one junction end may stem from a read error. The chain is built from TRBV11-1 and TRBJ2-7; 10 bases map to TRBD1. The germline V gene has CDR1 SGHAT and CDR2 FQDESV (reference sequence). The CDR3 totals 17 residues. DNA of the CDR3: TGTACCAGCTGCTTATATATCGGGACAGGGGCCATCTACGAGCAGTACTTC. Encoded protein: CTSCLYIGTGAIYEQYF.